The 18 T cell receptor beta chains below come from one sample, sequenced in a study of T cells in Graves' hyperthyroidism and ophthalmopathy. RNA transcripts yielded amplified TCR beta CDR3 regions. RT-PCR in the first round (using the HTBI primer set) targeted the TCR CDR3. TCRdb reprocessed the multiplex PCR reads with MiXCR, giving one entry per CDR3 protein. The table includes about 420,000 distinct CDR3 sequences, about a sixth detected once. Specimen: blood. The receptors derive from a woman under 30 with Graves' hyperthyroidism.

This clonotype was seen more than once but under ten times. This chain uses TRBV20-1 with TRBJ1-2; possibly TRBD1 for D (5 bases). The CDR3 contains 15 residues. Germline CDR1 and CDR2: DFQATT and SNEGSKA (reference sequence). V shed 0 bases and J shed 4 bases, with 15 bases lying between them. CDR3 sequence reads: CSARDENRGGYGYTF. The CDR3 coding sequence is TGCAGTGCTAGAGATGAGAACCGGGGCGGCTATGGCTACACCTTC.

This clonotype was seen a handful of times. This sequence joins TRBV28 and TRBJ2-1; D may be TRBD2 (5 bases). CDR3 size: 12 residues. Germline CDR1 MDHEN, CDR2 SYDVKM. V was clipped by 6 bases and J by 13 bases, with 16 bases between them. CDR3 sequence reads: CASRLRPGSQFF. The CDR3 DNA follows: TGTGCCAGCAGACTCCGCCCGGGGAGTCAGTTCTTC.

This chain links TRBV6-1 with TRBJ1-1, with D maybe TRBD1 (6 bases). CDR1 and CDR2 (germline): MNHNS, SASEGT. CDR3 size: 15 residues. V lost 7 bases to trimming and J lost 1 base, with 16 bases between them. Here the CDR3 reads CASMKGGFWNTEAFF. Written as DNA, the CDR3 is TGTGCCAGCATGAAGGGGGGGTTTTGGAACACTGAAGCTTTCTTT.

The chain combines TRBV6-1 with TRBJ2-1; the D gene is possibly TRBD2 (6 bases). Trimming stripped 11 bases from V and 1 base from J, with 9 bases between. The V gene's germline CDR1 is MNHNS and CDR2 SASEGT. This CDR3 is built from 12 residues. The CDR3 region is CAAGQSYNEQFF. CDR3 coding DNA: TGTGCCGCGGGGCAGTCCTACAATGAGCAGTTCTTC.

This clonotype has ten or more counts. V gene TRBV28 combines with J gene TRBJ2-3; 12 bases match TRBD2. The germline V gene encodes CDR1 MDHEN and CDR2 SYDVKM. Germline trimming cut 7 bases from V and 2 bases from J; bases unmatched to any gene: 4. The CDR3 contains 15 residues. CDR3: CASIPSGRATDTQYF. CDR3 nucleotide sequence: TGTGCCAGCATCCCTAGCGGGAGGGCCACAGATACGCAGTATTTT.

This clonotype was found a few times. DNA for the CDR3: TGCGCCAGCACCATCGGCAGAAGATACCAAGAGACCCAGTACTTC. Its protein is CASTIGRRYQETQYF. This chain joins TRBV5-1 and TRBJ2-5; no firm D call. The V gene lost 6 bases and the J gene lost 0 bases, with 15 bases spanning the gap. The length of the CDR3 is 15 residues. Per the germline V gene, CDR1 is SGHRS and CDR2 is YFSETQ.

This clonotype was observed a few times. The chain joins TRBV5-1 to TRBJ2-7; 9 bases are a match to TRBD2. V was pared by 0 bases and J by 3 bases, with 10 bases of the junction left unmatched. The germline CDR1 and CDR2 sequences are SGHRS and YFSETQ. The CDR3 sequence is 17 residues long. The CDR3 here is CASSLEAGTSRIYEQYF. DNA for the CDR3: TGCGCCAGCAGCTTGGAAGCCGGGACTAGCAGAATCTACGAGCAGTACTTC.

This clonotype has ten or more counts. The rearrangement joins TRBV6-1 to TRBJ2-6; TRBD1 might be the D (5 bases). V lost 3 bases to trimming and J lost 0 bases, with 6 bases between them. Germline V lookup: CDR1 MNHNS, CDR2 SASEGT. This CDR3 contains 15 residues. The CDR3 here is CASSEDNSGANVLTF. CDR3 nucleotide sequence: TGTGCCAGCAGTGAGGACAACTCTGGGGCCAACGTCCTGACTTTC.

This sequence joins TRBV19 and TRBJ2-7, with D perhaps being TRBD1 or TRBD2 (5 bases each). CDR1 is LNHDA, CDR2 SQIVND, per germline (reference sequence). The CDR3 is 14 residues long. V was shortened by 7 bases and J by 0 bases, with 13 bases between the two germline ends. The CDR3 sequence is CASKSRGYSYEQYF. Written as DNA, the CDR3 is TGTGCCAGTAAATCCCGGGGCTACTCCTACGAGCAGTACTTC.

This clonotype was detected ten times or more. CDR3 sequence (DNA): TGTGCCAGCAGCACAGGGACAGAGAAGAACACTGAAGCTTTCTTT. Translated, it gives CASSTGTEKNTEAFF. J is TRBJ1-1 and V is TRBV11-2; 7 nucleotides align to TRBD1. In germline, CDR1 is SGHAT, CDR2 FQNNGV. Trimming at V came to 5 bases and at J to 1 base, leaving 7 bases not matched to a gene. The CDR3 has 15 residues.

This clonotype occurred many times. The chain is built from TRBV12-3 or TRBV12-4 and TRBJ2-7; TRBD2 matches at 10 bases. Trimming removed 3 bases from V and 6 bases from J; junction bases left unmatched: 11. The CDR3 consists of 16 residues. This chain's CDR3 is CASSFSSGRTIGEQYF. CDR3 nucleotides: TGTGCCAGCAGTTTTTCTAGCGGGAGAACCATAGGCGAGCAGTACTTC.

This clonotype appeared a few times. The chain joins TRBV27 to TRBJ1-2; 7 nucleotides match TRBD1. The CDR3 sequence is 14 residues long. The ends lost 3 bases at V and 4 bases at J; junction bases unmatched: 5. Germline V gene sequence: CDR1 MNHEY, CDR2 SMNVEV (reference sequence). The chain's CDR3 is CASSFRGRGYGYTF. Written as DNA, the CDR3 is TGTGCCAGCAGTTTTAGGGGGCGAGGCTATGGCTACACCTTC.

This clonotype came up a few times. The chain couples TRBV5-1 to TRBJ2-5; 7 nucleotides agree with TRBD1. The length of the CDR3 is 12 residues. Trimming took 7 bases from V and 1 from J; bases not matched to a gene: 1. Germline V gene sequence: CDR1 SGHRS, CDR2 YFSETQ. This CDR3 reads CASGTAQETQYF. In DNA, the CDR3 is TGCGCCAGCGGGACAGCCCAAGAGACCCAGTACTTC.

This clonotype was observed a few times. V usage is TRBV6-2 or TRBV6-3 and J usage is TRBJ2-2, with 13 bases matching TRBD2. The CDR3 has 20 amino acids. After removal of 7 bases from V and 3 bases from J, the junction contained 17 bases not matched to a gene. The germline V gene encodes CDR1 MNHEY and CDR2 SVGEGT. This CDR3 reads CASTSNLWTSGSRYTGELFF. CDR3 sequence (DNA): TGTGCCAGCACCTCAAACCTATGGACTAGCGGGAGCAGGTACACCGGGGAGCTGTTTTTT.

This clonotype was counted ten times or more. The chain recombines TRBV3-1 with TRBJ2-2; the D gene is possibly TRBD1 (5 bases). CDR1 and CDR2 (germline): LGHDT, YNNKEL (reference sequence). The ends were cut back, 1 base at V and 7 bases at J, with 10 bases in the middle. The CDR3 spans 14 residues. Here the CDR3 reads CASSQVRGVGELFF. In DNA form, the CDR3 reads TGTGCCAGCAGCCAAGTTAGGGGTGTCGGGGAGCTGTTTTTT.

A few counts support this clonotype. A much larger clone differs from this one at a single base, so this may be a read error. The chain recombines TRBV13 with TRBJ2-1, with D tentatively TRBD2 (5 bases). CDR1 and CDR2 (germline): PRHDT, FYEKMQ (reference sequence). Trimming took 7 bases from V and 10 from J, leaving 20 bases between them. This CDR3 has 14 amino acids. The CDR3 bases are TGTGCCAGCACCTCTCGGGCGGGCAGGAAAGAGCAGTTCTTC. It is translated as CASTSRAGRKEQFF. Using reference TRBV13 and TRBJ2-1 for the parts outside the CDR3, the full variable domain is AAGVIQSPRHLIKEKRETATLKCYPIPRHDTVYWYQQGPGQDPQFLISFYEKMQSDKGSIPDRFSAQQFSDYHSELNMSSLELGDSALYFCASTSRAGRKEQFFGPGTRLTVL.

This clonotype was found a few times. The chain couples TRBV7-9 to TRBJ2-1, with 13 bases that match TRBD2. The CDR3 length is 15 residues. From germline, CDR1 is SEHNR and CDR2 FQNEAQ (reference sequence). Losses at the gene ends were 7 bases for V and 6 bases for J; bases not matched to a gene: 6. The CDR3 DNA is TGTGCCAGCATAGACACTAGCGGGAGGGCCAATGAGCAGTTCTTC. It codes for CASIDTSGRANEQFF.

The V call is TRBV7-9, the J call TRBJ2-5; maybe TRBD2 (6 bases). V was clipped by 0 bases and J by 4 bases, with 33 bases between them. Germline loops: CDR1 SEHNR, CDR2 FQNEAQ (reference sequence). CDR3 length: 22 amino acids. CDR3 nucleotide sequence: TGTGCCAGCAGCTTAGCCTGGACTGCCCGAACCCGCGGGACCATACTCATAGAGACCCAGTACTTC. It encodes CASSLAWTARTRGTILIETQYF.